This TCR beta chain stems from a study of cytomegalovirus exposure and HLA in healthy donors (dated by TCRdb to about 2017). In terms of the full investigation: In an earlier analysis of around 540 of the donors, 250 to 350 Gb of sequence data and some 120 million unique TCR beta sequences from about 190 million T cells were reported. Typing coverage varied by locus: about 620-630 donors for A, B, C, DRB1 and DQB1; 522 for DQA1; approximately 570 for DPA1; 450 to 480 for DPB1. Alongside the repertoire data, information on donor age, sex, ethnicity and CMV serostatus was compiled. In a later analysis, previously published TCR beta repertoires from 670 or so donors were re-analyzed and high-resolution HLA genotyping was added so that TCR occurrence patterns could be studied. The T cell repertoires of 666 subjects were profiled by immunosequencing and related to cytomegalovirus serostatus. An earlier analysis of more than 450 of the donors used high-throughput TCR beta sequencing to judge whether each TCR beta V gene segment behaved as functional or pseudogenic. A handful of DR-DQ haplotypes were handled as single units for association and clustering because linkage in the cohort was strong. HLA typing covered class I and class II loci at four-digit resolution. All discovery cohort repertoires had been generated on a single sequencing platform. An early release that covered about 600 HLA-typed donors contained approximately 320 gigabases of sequencing data and tens of millions of unique TCR sequences. Among a few hundred genotyped donors of the cohort, an average of approximately 230,000 unique TCR beta nucleotide sequences were sequenced per donor, 15% to 20% of them non-productive. To predict cytomegalovirus infection status, the study brought together high-throughput TCR immunosequencing, statistical association of individual TCRs with disease status, and machine learning. In the later analysis, no new phenotypic data were used to find candidate immune exposures; instead, reliance was placed on TCR beta sequences and their occurrence across donors. A later genetic analysis took genome-wide SNP genotypes for about 55% of the 666 donors and used that subset as a discovery cohort. The study aimed to test whether cataloging public T cell receptors could reveal signatures of past pathogen exposure. Of the approximately 370 genotyped donors, 80% to 90% were placed in the genetic ancestry cluster associated with self-reported Caucasian donors. A separate validation cohort of more than 100 different subjects was used in addition to the roughly 620-subject first cohort. What the authors observed across the whole study: In a later analysis, the rate of TCR association differed among HLA loci, with DRB1 alleles having the most associated TCRs and HLA-C alleles having the fewest. Most TCR sequences were observed very rarely across donors, whereas some public TCRs were present in many individuals. Some IMGT-functional V segments, including TRBV6-2 and TRBV6-3, could not be told apart with the 87-base-pair reads, so those segments were excluded. A later genetic analysis associated a missense DCLRE1C variant with V-gene and J-gene trimming of TCR beta chains, and an independent cohort replicated the association. Because HLA typing was missing for some donors at each locus, association tests included only the typed subset. Strong co-occurrence of HLA alleles, especially DR and DQ, made assigning TCR associations to individual alleles difficult. Cytomegalovirus status was reported to be diagnosed by the classifier with high specificity and sensitivity in both the original and validation cohorts. A further reported finding was that TCR beta sequences accurately predicted the HLA-A and HLA-B alleles for most subjects in the first cohort. The study listed 150 to 200 TCR beta chains as associated with cytomegalovirus. In vitro tests confirmed that a few of the cytomegalovirus-associated TCR beta chains recognize cytomegalovirus antigens. The authors suggested that the approach could potentially be extended to other disease states and immunological phenotypes. Specific HLA alleles were associated with about 17,000 TCR beta sequences at a false discovery rate of 0.05 in a later analysis. This cohort had only TCR beta chains sequenced, and the lack of alpha or paired-chain data limited which features could be detected. Compared with equally common non-associated chains, HLA-associated TCR beta chains in a later analysis were more clonally expanded and had lower generation probabilities. Linkage disequilibrium might explain the correlated functional status among segregating V segments, but an unknown experimental factor could not be excluded. Roughly uniform sequencing depth across donors was assumed in presence/absence analyses, although this assumption may not hold. For the cohort, immune exposure information was limited to CMV serostatus. A later analysis reported that several top co-occurrence clusters appeared linked to parvovirus B19, influenza, CMV and Epstein-Barr virus. A cluster of highly shared sequence variants was judged likely to represent a technical artifact of the sequencing pipeline. Because counts were too low, some 17 rarely observed V segments, including chromosome 9 orphons, were left out of the earlier analysis of about 620 of the donors. Broadly in line with IMGT annotations, most TCR beta V segments showed up in productive rearrangements about 87% or about 30% of the time in an earlier analysis of 587 of the donors. In a later genetic analysis, fewer N-insertions in productive TCRs were reported among donors in an Asian-associated ancestry cluster than the approximately 630-donor mean. According to a later analysis, most CMV-associated TCR beta chains appeared to be HLA-restricted, and the HLA associations seemed to be driven largely by CMV exposure.

The germline V gene specifies MDHEN as CDR1 and SYDVKM as CDR2. Here V drops 5 bases and J drops 0 bases, and the junction holds 3 bases not matched to any gene. Spanning cysteine to phenylalanine, the CDR3 consists of 15 amino acids. CDR3 DNA only is kept here, 45 bases in frame from base 1. A note on this clone: Its specific antigen is unknown. No much larger clonotype is one base removed from it; base qualities were not supplied.

In total, about 650 healthy bone marrow donors made up the cohort. All cohort members were sampled while nominally healthy, although unrecorded immune exposures were likely present. The donor was CMV seropositive and was included in the group of some 290 seropositive cohort members. Each donor provided a peripheral blood sample, and peripheral blood mononuclear cells were used for TCR beta sequencing. The Qiagen DNeasy Blood Extraction Kit was used to extract genomic DNA from the blood cell samples. The library relied on the immunoSEQ multiplex PCR assay. For the multiplex PCR, a mixture combining 60 forward primers for TCR Vbeta segments and 13 reverse primers for TCR Jbeta segments was used. The CDR3 region of rearranged TCR beta genes was amplified from genomic DNA by a multiplex PCR assay. The amplified TCR beta libraries were sequenced on the Illumina HiSeq System as 87-base-pair reads. The authors' pipeline ran thus. A later analysis counted approximately 74 million unique TCR beta chains across the 666 repertoires, and some 11 million of these chains were shared by at least two donors. Raw reads were error-corrected and collapsed into unique sequences by a nearest-neighbor algorithm in which closely related sequences were merged to remove PCR and sequencing errors. V, D and J gene segments were assigned by aligning CDR3 sequences to IMGT reference sequences. For a sequence to be retained, at least a six-nucleotide match to both a V gene segment and a J gene segment was required. Rearrangements were called productive when the CDR3 lacked stop codons and stayed in frame with V and J; all others were non-productive. Following IMGT convention, CDR3 was defined as the stretch from the second conserved V-encoded cysteine up to the conserved J-encoded phenylalanine. The earlier analysis of roughly 590 of the donors excluded any sequence lacking an unambiguous match to a single V gene segment. In an earlier analysis of several hundred of the donors, a V segment was called functional when productive rearrangements were above 56.7%, and segregating when the standard deviation between donors exceeded 5%. A statistical classification framework was built for diagnosing cytomegalovirus status from the catalog of TCR beta chain sequences. In a later analysis, V and J genes were assigned by comparing TCR nucleotide sequences against IMGT/GENE-DB human TR gene sequences. The TCRdist pipeline was used in a later analysis to assign CDR3 sequences and most-parsimonious VDJ recombination scenarios. A later analysis defined each TCR beta chain by its CDR3 amino acid sequence plus V-gene family, and excluded reads lacking a unique V-gene family. In a later analysis, several hundred highly shared, low-generation-probability nucleotide sequences were removed to address suspected cross-contamination and a sequencing artifact. For each public chain, a later analysis derived a clonal expansion index from normalized ranks of inferred template counts within each repertoire. In a later analysis, generation probabilities were computed with a VDJ recombination model fitted to out-of-frame rearrangements, and the resulting probabilities were checked against IGoR. Hypergeometric tests were used in a later analysis to score TCR-TCR, TCR-HLA and TCR-CMV co-occurrence, with a repertoire-size bias correction applied to the TCR pairs. To estimate false discovery rates, a later analysis permuted the HLA or CMV assignments 20 times. In a later analysis, co-occurring TCRs were grouped using DBSCAN, and TCRdist sequence similarity was added for clustering within HLA-allele-positive subsets. For co-occurrence clustering, repertoires with fewer than 30,000 or more than 120,000 public chains were excluded, along with roughly 5 repertoires with anomalous nucleotide sharing. Not all clones reach the TCRdb copy of this immuneACCESS table, which keeps in-frame sequences only. Checked studies attribute under half of the gap to unresolved V genes and leave the rest unexplained. V and J calls and clone size come straight from that table; D and trimming were deduced from the DNA. The sample data list more than 30,000 clones, and about 70% of these were observed just once. Roughly a tenth of the sample is held by the ten biggest clonotypes.

Sequenced material: PBMCs. The sequence joins TRBV28 to TRBJ2-2, with 7 middle bases fitting TRBD1. The TCR was taken from a man aged 35 to 55 in good health and CMV-seropositive. The CDR3 protein is CASSLGTANTGELFF. The nucleotides are TGTGCCAGCAGTCTTGGGACAGCGAACACCGGGGAGCTGTTTTTT.